This is a list of T cell receptor beta chains from one sample in a study of cytomegalovirus exposure and HLA in healthy donors. TCRdb's copy holds only in-frame clones and misses some; the assay was immunoSEQ multiplex PCR. This table has 79,000 or so clones, around 72% appearing once. The sample was PBMCs. The receptors derive from a woman between 40 and 50 years old in good health and CMV-seropositive. Both conserved end residues are part of each CDR3. The D gene is left open where the match is weak. Some rows have no size entry. The others give once, few or many, or a class for an expanded clone.

TRBJ2-2	-	TRBV28	-	CASRSQGGNTGELFF	TGTGCCAGCAGAAGTCAGGGGGGGAACACCGGGGAGCTGTTTTTT
TRBJ2-7	few	TRBV7-2	TRBD1	CASSFAGTGLGEQYF	TGTGCCAGCAGCTTTGCCGGGACAGGGCTTGGTGAGCAGTACTTC
TRBJ2-3	-	TRBV4-2	TRBD1	CASSQETGGTDTQYF	TGTGCCAGCAGCCAGGAAACAGGGGGGACAGATACGCAGTATTTT
TRBJ1-1	-	TRBV6-6	-	CASSQDSSEAFF	TGTGCCAGCAGCCAGGACAGCTCTGAAGCTTTCTTT
TRBJ1-4	-	TRBV6-5	TRBD1	CASSYSVDRANEKLFF	TGTGCCAGCAGTTACTCTGTTGACAGGGCTAATGAAAAACTGTTTTTT
TRBJ2-7	once	TRBV29-1	TRBD2	CSTDSGRGTYEQYF	TGCAGCACTGATAGCGGGAGGGGGACCTACGAGCAGTACTTC
TRBJ2-7	-	TRBV19	TRBD1	CASSIDRGSYEQYF	TGTGCCAGTAGTATAGACAGGGGGTCCTACGAGCAGTACTTC
TRBJ1-5	-	TRBV12-5	TRBD1	CASGFTGGSYSNQPQHF	TGTGCTAGTGGTTTTACAGGGGGCAGCTATAGCAATCAGCCCCAGCATTTT
TRBJ2-7	-	TRBV19	TRBD1	CASSVRQGFGQYF	TGTGCCAGTAGTGTCCGACAGGGGTTCGGGCAGTACTTC
TRBJ2-3	-	TRBV5-1	-	CASSLLEGRQYF	TGCGCCAGCAGCTTGTTAGAGGGAAGGCAGTATTTT
TRBJ1-5	-	TRBV28	-	CASRIIRGQPQHF	TGTGCCAGCAGAATCATCAGGGGCCAGCCCCAGCATTTT
TRBJ2-3	-	TRBV18	TRBD2	CASSLASGRGPDTQYF	TGTGCCAGCTCCCTAGCAAGCGGGAGGGGGCCAGATACGCAGTATTTT
TRBJ1-1	few	TRBV28	-	CASSLLTRKAFF	TGTGCCAGCAGTTTATTGACTCGAAAAGCTTTCTTT
TRBJ2-2	few	TRBV30	-	CAWSAGPGELFF	TGTGCCTGGAGTGCAGGGCCCGGGGAGCTGTTTTTT
TRBJ1-2	-	TRBV29-1	TRBD1	CSVGEARRGRDGYTF	TGCAGCGTTGGGGAAGCCAGGAGGGGGCGCGATGGCTACACCTTC
TRBJ2-7	-	TRBV5-4	-	CASSLAGGSGSYEQYF	TGTGCCAGCAGCTTGGCCGGCGGATCGGGCTCCTACGAGCAGTACTTC
TRBJ1-5	few	TRBV11-2	TRBD1	CASSPDRGNQPQHF	TGTGCCAGCAGCCCGGACAGGGGCAATCAGCCCCAGCATTTT
TRBJ2-1	-	TRBV7-9	-	CASSLDWYNEQFF	TGTGCCAGCAGCTTAGACTGGTACAATGAGCAGTTCTTC
TRBJ2-3	-	TRBV7-9	TRBD2	CASSRSVGLAGVTDTQYF	TGTGCCAGCAGCCGTTCAGTGGGCCTAGCGGGAGTAACTGATACGCAGTATTTT
TRBJ2-1	-	TRBV7-8	TRBD2	CASSPSLAKGYNEQFF	TGTGCCAGCAGCCCCTCACTAGCGAAGGGTTACAATGAGCAGTTCTTC
TRBJ2-1	-	TRBV5-4	-	CASSLGGLMNEQFF	TGTGCCAGCAGCTTGGGGGGACTGATGAATGAGCAGTTCTTC
TRBJ2-5	few	TRBV6-4	TRBD2	CASSERAGVRETQYF	TGTGCCAGCAGTGAGAGAGCGGGAGTGAGGGAGACCCAGTACTTC
TRBJ1-2	-	TRBV27	-	CASSPTTAYGYTF	TGTGCCAGCAGTCCAACGACAGCCTATGGCTACACCTTC
TRBJ1-6	-	TRBV5-6	-	CASNYGGFDSPLHF	TGTGCCAGCAACTACGGGGGTTTTGATTCACCCCTCCACTTT
TRBJ1-1	-	TRBV5-1	TRBD1	CASSLPGQDEAFF	TGCGCCAGCAGCTTACCGGGACAGGATGAAGCTTTCTTT
TRBJ1-2	-	TRBV7-9	TRBD1	CASRSGGADGYTF	TGTGCCAGCAGATCAGGGGGCGCGGATGGCTACACCTTC
TRBJ2-7	few	TRBV5-8	-	CASSLATREQYF	TGTGCCAGCAGCTTGGCCACACGAGAGCAGTACTTC
TRBJ1-3	-	TRBV28	TRBD1	CASTRSTGGSGNTIYF	TGTGCCAGCACCCGCTCCACAGGGGGCTCTGGAAACACCATATATTTT
TRBJ2-3	few	TRBV19	TRBD2	CASSTSGSKADTQYF	TGTGCCAGCTCTACTAGCGGGAGTAAGGCAGATACGCAGTATTTT
TRBJ2-3	-	TRBV7-2	TRBD2	CASTAGLAGVPDTQYF	TGTGCCAGCACCGCGGGACTAGCGGGAGTCCCAGATACGCAGTATTTT
TRBJ2-2	-	TRBV28	TRBD2	CASSSGTSGWSTGELFF	TGTGCCAGCAGTTCCGGGACTAGCGGGTGGAGTACCGGGGAGCTGTTTTTT
TRBJ2-1	-	TRBV5-1	-	CASSLGQLVYNEQFF	TGCGCCAGCAGCTTGGGACAGCTTGTATACAATGAGCAGTTCTTC
TRBJ1-1	-	TRBV18	-	CATLTGNTEAFF	TGTGCCACCTTGACAGGGAACACTGAAGCTTTCTTT
TRBJ2-7	-	TRBV5-4	TRBD2	CASRDDSGRDEQYF	TGTGCCAGCAGAGACGATAGCGGGAGAGACGAGCAGTACTTC
TRBJ2-3	-	TRBV7-9	TRBD2	CASSRGGAGGTDTQYF	TGTGCCAGCAGCCGTGGAGGAGCGGGGGGCACAGATACGCAGTATTTT
TRBJ1-1	-	TRBV6-1	-	CASSVMNTEAFF	TGTGCCAGTTCAGTCATGAACACTGAAGCTTTCTTT
TRBJ1-2	-	TRBV30	-	CAWSVRTGEGYTF	TGTGCCTGGAGTGTACGTACAGGAGAGGGCTACACCTTC
TRBJ2-1	-	TRBV6-1	TRBD2	CASSDPSGGPRNEQFF	TGTGCCAGCAGTGATCCTAGCGGGGGGCCGAGGAATGAGCAGTTCTTC
TRBJ2-7	-	TRBV5-1	TRBD1	CASSSGQGNSYEQYF	TGCGCCAGCAGCTCCGGACAGGGTAACTCCTACGAGCAGTACTTC
TRBJ2-1	-	TRBV4-1	-	CASSQVWWRPVYNEQFF	TGCGCCAGCAGCCAAGTTTGGTGGCGGCCTGTCTACAATGAGCAGTTCTTC
TRBJ2-5	-	TRBV7-9	TRBD1	CASSLPPGQKQETQYF	TGTGCCAGCAGCCTACCACCGGGACAGAAACAAGAGACCCAGTACTTC
TRBJ2-7	-	TRBV18	TRBD1	CASSPPRDRATYEQYF	TGTGCCAGCTCACCACCGCGGGACAGGGCCACCTACGAGCAGTACTTC
TRBJ2-5	-	TRBV6-1	-	CASSDSGVGETQYF	TGTGCCAGCAGTGATTCGGGGGTTGGAGAGACCCAGTACTTC
TRBJ2-5	-	TRBV14	-	CASSPDYAETQYF	TGTGCCAGCAGCCCGGACTATGCGGAGACCCAGTACTTC
TRBJ2-2	-	TRBV6-6	TRBD2	CASIKLAANTGELFF	TGTGCCAGCATCAAACTAGCGGCGAACACCGGGGAGCTGTTTTTT
TRBJ2-7	-	TRBV6-6	-	CASSPQASYEQYF	TGTGCCAGCAGCCCCCAGGCGTCCTACGAGCAGTACTTC
TRBJ2-7	few	TRBV4-3	-	CASSHDLGTASYEQYF	TGCGCCAGCAGCCATGACCTTGGTACAGCCTCCTACGAGCAGTACTTC
TRBJ2-1	-	TRBV4-1	TRBD2	CASSPSGTTRNEQFF	TGCGCCAGCAGTCCTAGCGGGACCACACGCAATGAGCAGTTCTTC
TRBJ2-7	-	TRBV5-1	-	CASSGGGGRWFEQYF	TGCGCCAGCAGCGGGGGAGGGGGTCGGTGGTTCGAGCAGTACTTC
TRBJ1-2	few	TRBV4-3	TRBD1	CASSQDHNTGDGYTF	TGCGCCAGCAGCCAAGATCATAATACAGGGGATGGCTACACCTTC
TRBJ2-7	-	TRBV7-2	TRBD2	CASSSRQASGRTSYEQYF	TGTGCCAGCAGCTCCCGCCAGGCTAGCGGGAGGACGAGTTACGAGCAGTACTTC
TRBJ1-3	-	TRBV19	TRBD1	CASSNRGSTDTIYF	TGTGCCAGTAGTAACAGGGGCTCTACGGACACCATATATTTT